A single sample gave rise to the 17 T cell receptor beta chains below, sequenced in a study of cytomegalovirus exposure and HLA in healthy donors. PCR involved 60 Vbeta and 13 Jbeta primers. The protocol was immunoSEQ multiplex PCR, while the TCRdb copy is restricted to in-frame clones and leaves out a portion. The sample carries tens of thousands of clones, 78% recorded once. The sample consisted of PBMCs. The receptors shown here come from a middle-aged woman in good health and CMV-seropositive.

The chain recombines TRBV5-5 with TRBJ1-1; 7 nucleotides agree with TRBD1. The ends lost 3 bases at V and 0 bases at J; junction bases unmatched: 5. Per germline, CDR1 SGHKS and CDR2 YYEKEE (reference sequence). The CDR3 is 15 residues long. The CDR3 spells CASSSNRGLNTEAFF. For the CDR3, the DNA is TGTGCCAGCAGCTCCAACAGGGGATTGAACACTGAAGCTTTCTTT.

The CDR3 loop reads CASSVAGPGGSTGELFF. The CDR3, as DNA: TGTGCCAGCAGCGTAGCTGGTCCTGGGGGGAGCACCGGGGAGCTGTTTTTT. The chain couples TRBV9 to TRBJ2-2; the D gene is possibly TRBD2 (6 bases). This CDR3 comprises 17 residues. Germline V CDR1 and CDR2: SGDLS, YYNGEE. V shed 0 bases and J shed 4 bases, with 16 bases lying between them. Supplemented by reference TRBV9 and TRBJ2-2, the full variable domain reads DSGVTQTPKHLITATGQRVTLRCSPRSGDLSVYWYQQSLDQGLQFLIQYYNGEERAKGNILERFSAQQFPDLHSELNLSSLELGDSALYFCASSVAGPGGSTGELFFGEGSRLTVL.

The chain's CDR3 is CASSPRGATNEKLFF. CDR3 nucleotide sequence: TGTGCCAGCTCACCACGGGGGGCAACTAATGAAAAACTGTTTTTT. The rearrangement joins TRBV18 to TRBJ1-4; TRBD1 might be the D (5 bases). Germline V CDR1 and CDR2: KGHSH, LQKENI. V was pared by 1 base and J by 0 bases, with 6 bases between. The CDR3 loop spans 15 amino acids. Combining the CDR3 with reference TRBV18 and TRBJ1-4 gives the whole variable domain NAGVMQNPRHLVRRRGQEARLRCSPMKGHSHVYWYRQLPEEGLKFMVYLQKENIIDESGMPKERFSAEFPKEGPSILRIQQVVRGDSAAYFCASSPRGATNEKLFFGSGTQLSVL.

CDR3 sequence: CASSQTSGGTDTQYF. DNA of the CDR3: TGTGCCAGCAGCCAGACTAGCGGGGGCACAGATACGCAGTATTTT. The chain couples TRBV6-4 to TRBJ2-3; 11 bases agree with TRBD2. In germline, CDR1 is MRHNA, CDR2 SNTAGT. The V and J ends lost 6 bases and 1 base, in that order; junction bases with no gene match: 3. The CDR3 length is 15 residues.

V is TRBV6-5 and J is TRBJ2-5; 7 bases agree with TRBD2. The CDR3 extends over 14 amino acids. Trimming cost V 6 bases and J 0 bases; bases outside gene matches: 4. Looked up from germline, CDR1 is MNHEY and CDR2 is SVGAGI. As DNA, the CDR3 is TGTGCCAGCAGCCGGGGGGAACACCAAGAGACCCAGTACTTC. It is translated as CASSRGEHQETQYF.

V is TRBV28 and J is TRBJ1-5; 8 bases are a match to TRBD1. CDR3 size: 17 residues. V gave up 0 bases and J gave up 5 bases; unmatched junction bases: 9. Per germline, CDR1 MDHEN and CDR2 SYDVKM. The CDR3 spells CASSLWSPGGSYQPQHF. CDR3 coding DNA: TGTGCCAGCAGTTTATGGTCGCCAGGGGGCTCATATCAGCCCCAGCATTTT.

This sequence joins TRBV19 and TRBJ2-1; the D gene is possibly TRBD1 (6 bases). This CDR3 contains 13 residues. Germline V CDR1 and CDR2: LNHDA, SQIVND (reference sequence). Trimming left V 5 bases short and J 7 bases short, with 12 bases between. The CDR3: CASSGSQGNEQFF. CDR3 nucleotide sequence: TGTGCCAGTAGTGGATCACAGGGTAATGAGCAGTTCTTC.

J is TRBJ2-1 and V is TRBV7-6, with D maybe TRBD1 (6 bases). Trimming removed 5 bases from V and 0 bases from J, with 11 bases in between. Germline V gene lookup returns CDR1 SGHVS and CDR2 FNYEAQ. This CDR3 contains 15 residues. The CDR3 region is CASSLRGGSYNEQFF. The CDR3 nucleotides read TGTGCCAGCAGCCTAAGAGGGGGCTCCTACAATGAGCAGTTCTTC.

The chain is built from TRBV27 and TRBJ1-1; D is ambiguous. There are 16 residues in the CDR3. Germline V gene data show CDR1 as MNHEY and CDR2 as SMNVEV (reference sequence). V lost 6 bases, J lost 4 bases, and 21 bases lay in between. CDR3 amino acids: CASRLYSGATSTEAFF. The CDR3 DNA reads as TGTGCCAGCAGGTTGTATTCGGGAGCGACGAGCACTGAAGCTTTCTTT.

The chain couples TRBV29-1 to TRBJ1-6, with a tentative D call TRBD1 (6 bases). Germline V gene sequence: CDR1 SQVTM, CDR2 ANQGSEA. Trimming left V 6 bases short and J 8 bases short, with 14 bases between. CDR3 size: 13 residues. Here the CDR3 reads CSVTTGLYSPLHF. In DNA form, the CDR3 reads TGCAGCGTCACTACAGGGTTGTATTCACCCCTCCACTTT.

V is TRBV27 and J is TRBJ1-1; TRBD1 agrees at 7 bases. The V segment lost 6 bases and the J segment 6 bases; nucleotides outside the gene matches: 16. The germline gives CDR1 MNHEY, CDR2 SMNVEV (reference sequence). The CDR3 totals 16 residues. The CDR3 reads CASRGKPGQFLPEAFF. Here the CDR3 DNA reads TGTGCCAGCAGAGGGAAACCGGGACAGTTTTTACCTGAAGCTTTCTTT.

The chain uses TRBV30 and TRBJ1-2; possible D gene TRBD1, 6 bases. With 4 bases removed from V and 3 bases from J, the gap between germline ends came to 12 bases. In germline, CDR1 is GTSNPN, CDR2 SVGIG (reference sequence). The length of the CDR3 is 13 residues. The CDR3, as DNA: TGTGCCTGGATTACAGGGTGGGACTATGGCTACACCTTC. The encoded protein is CAWITGWDYGYTF.

V usage is TRBV7-8 and J usage is TRBJ2-2, with 7 bases identical to TRBD1. V lost 10 bases, J lost 4 bases, and 9 bases stayed unmatched. There are 14 residues in the CDR3. Germline V gene data show CDR1 as SGHVS and CDR2 as FQNEAQ. The CDR3 DNA is TGTGCCATCAAGGACAGGAGGAGCACCGGGGAGCTGTTTTTT. Translation gives CAIKDRRSTGELFF. The variable domain in full, with the rest retrieved from reference TRBV7-8 and TRBJ2-2, is GAGVSQSPRYKVAKRGQDVALRCDPISGHVSLFWYQQALGQGPEFLTYFQNEAQLDKSGLPSDRFFAERPEGSVSTLKIQRTQQEDSAVYLCAIKDRRSTGELFFGEGSRLTVL.

V is TRBV6-5 and J is TRBJ1-4, with TRBD1 as a possible D gene (6 bases). V lost 6 bases to trimming and J lost 8 bases, with 16 bases between them. CDR1 and CDR2 (germline): MNHEY, SVGAGI. The CDR3 covers 14 residues. The CDR3: CASSPGQNREKLFF. The CDR3, as DNA: TGTGCCAGCAGCCCTGGACAGAATAGGGAAAAACTGTTTTTT.

This chain joins TRBV28 and TRBJ1-2; D may be TRBD1 (6 bases). Germline V CDR1 and CDR2: MDHEN, SYDVKM. CDR3 length: 17 residues. Trimming pared 5 bases from V and 5 bases from J, leaving 24 bases between. CDR3 DNA sequence: TGTGCCAGCAGTCCAGCTTCAGGGGACCAAGGTTCTTATGGCTACACCTTC. It is translated as CASSPASGDQGSYGYTF.

As DNA, the CDR3 is TGTGCCAGCAGTGAATTCGGGACAGGCCGGCAGCCCCAGCATTTT. It specifies CASSEFGTGRQPQHF. The J gene is TRBJ1-5, the V gene TRBV6-1; 8 nucleotides agree with TRBD1. Trimming at V came to 2 bases and at J to 7 bases, leaving 7 bases not matched to a gene. The CDR3 is 15 amino acids. From germline, CDR1 is MNHNS and CDR2 SASEGT.

A single count supports this clone. CDR3: CASSGDSSYEQYF. DNA for the CDR3: TGTGCCAGCAGTGGGGACAGCTCCTACGAGCAGTACTTC. V gene TRBV6-4 combines with J gene TRBJ2-7; 7 nucleotides align to TRBD1. This CDR3 contains 13 residues. Germline assignment: CDR1 MRHNA and CDR2 SNTAGT. The ends lost 4 bases at V and 0 bases at J; junction bases unmatched: 0.